This TCR beta chain stems from a study of OX40 agonist ivuxolimab in advanced cancers. The wider study: Partial responses occurred in Three dose-escalation patients, one with hepatocellular carcinoma and two with cutaneous melanoma.

In the case of this clone: Its antigen remains unidentified.

General study findings and limits: Among the lowest peripheral clonal expansion occurred in 0.1-3.0 mg/kg partial responders. Average numbers of expanded clones were greater in CD8+ T cells than in CD4+.

The CDR3 loop spans 11 amino acids. The V gene's germline CDR1 is SNHLY and CDR2 FYNNEI. V was clipped by 8 bases and J by 10 bases, with 14 bases between them. The protocol was immunoSEQ multiplex PCR, while the TCRdb copy is restricted to in-frame clones and leaves out a portion. The data show around 95,000 clones, about nine tenths seen once. This sequence was found in an adult with an advanced solid tumor such as melanoma, head and neck, liver or kidney cancer. The starting material was CD4+ or CD8+ T cells sorted from blood, obtained in a trial of the OX40 agonist ivuxolimab. The genes are TRBV2 and TRBJ1-1, with D possibly TRBD1 on 6 matching bases. The CDR3 loop reads CASFGLGGAFF. CDR3 coding DNA: TGTGCCAGCTTTGGCCTAGGGGGAGCTTTCTTT.